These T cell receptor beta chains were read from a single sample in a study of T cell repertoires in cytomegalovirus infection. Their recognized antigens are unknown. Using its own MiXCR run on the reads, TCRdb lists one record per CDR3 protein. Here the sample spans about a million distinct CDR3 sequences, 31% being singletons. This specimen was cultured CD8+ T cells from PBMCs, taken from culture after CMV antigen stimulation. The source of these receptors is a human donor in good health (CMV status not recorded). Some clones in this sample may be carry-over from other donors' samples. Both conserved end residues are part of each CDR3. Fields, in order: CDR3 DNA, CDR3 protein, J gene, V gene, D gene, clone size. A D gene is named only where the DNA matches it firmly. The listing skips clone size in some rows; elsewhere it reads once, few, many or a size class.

DNA: TGTGCCAGCAGCCAGGGCATCGGTGAGCAGTTCTTC
CDR3: CASSQGIGEQFF
J: TRBJ2-1
V: TRBV7-6
D: -
size: many

DNA: TGTGCCAGCAGCTTAGCCGGGCCGGGAAACGGCGAGCAGTACTTC
CDR3: CASSLAGPGNGEQYF
J: TRBJ2-7
V: TRBV7-8
D: -
size: -

DNA: TGTGCCAGCAGGCGGGATTTCCTTAGCAATCAGCCCCAGCATTTT
CDR3: CASRRDFLSNQPQHF
J: TRBJ1-5
V: TRBV2
D: -
size: -

DNA: TGTGCCAGCAGCTTAGCCGGGACAGGGGGCTTAATCTCTGGAAACACCATATATTTT
CDR3: CASSLAGTGGLISGNTIYF
J: TRBJ1-3
V: TRBV7-3
D: TRBD1
size: few

DNA: TGTGCCAGCAGCCTACAGGGCGGCGGGGAGCTGTTTTTT
CDR3: CASSLQGGGELFF
J: TRBJ2-2
V: TRBV7-3
D: -
size: few

DNA: TGTGCCAGCAGCTTAGACGGGACTAGCACAGATACGCAGTATTTT
CDR3: CASSLDGTSTDTQYF
J: TRBJ2-3
V: TRBV7-2
D: -
size: many

DNA: TGTGCCAGCAGCCCTAACCCACAGGGGGCAGGGGAGACCCAGTACTTC
CDR3: CASSPNPQGAGETQYF
J: TRBJ2-5
V: TRBV7-2
D: TRBD1
size: many

DNA: TGTGCCAGCAGCTTAGAGAATATATGGGAGACCCAGTACTTC
CDR3: CASSLENIWETQYF
J: TRBJ2-5
V: TRBV7-2
D: -
size: many

DNA: TGTGCCACCCACATGGGTAAGCGACGGAACACTGAAGCTTTCTTT
CDR3: CATHMGKRRNTEAFF
J: TRBJ1-1
V: TRBV24-1
D: -
size: few

DNA: TGCAGTGCTAGAGATATCCGGGATCCCCTCTATGGCTACACCTTC
CDR3: CSARDIRDPLYGYTF
J: TRBJ1-2
V: TRBV20-1
D: -
size: -

DNA: TGTGCCAGCAGCCCCCCTCTTCGACCGGGACAGGGATCGTATGGCTACACCTTC
CDR3: CASSPPLRPGQGSYGYTF
J: TRBJ1-2
V: TRBV7-9
D: TRBD1
size: few

DNA: TGTGCCAGCAGCTTAATCGGACCGGGACAGGGTGGAGTTGATAGCAATCAGCCCCAGCATTTT
CDR3: CASSLIGPGQGGVDSNQPQHF
J: TRBJ1-5
V: TRBV7-8
D: TRBD1
size: many

DNA: TGTGCCAGCAGCCTCCGGATCAACACTGAAGCTTTCTTT
CDR3: CASSLRINTEAFF
J: TRBJ1-1
V: TRBV7-6
D: -
size: many

DNA: TGTGCCACCAGTGATTTGAGTTTTACTAGCACAGATACGCAGTATTTT
CDR3: CATSDLSFTSTDTQYF
J: TRBJ2-3
V: TRBV24-1
D: -
size: -

DNA: TGTGCCAGCAGTGATAAGTGGGCCTCCTACGAGCAGTACTTC
CDR3: CASSDKWASYEQYF
J: TRBJ2-7
V: TRBV2
D: -
size: -

DNA: TGCGCCAGCAGCACCGGGACAGGAGGCACAGATACGCAGTATTTT
CDR3: CASSTGTGGTDTQYF
J: TRBJ2-3
V: TRBV5-1
D: TRBD1
size: many

DNA: TGTGCCAGCAGCTCATACGAGGGACAGCCCCAGCATTTT
CDR3: CASSSYEGQPQHF
J: TRBJ1-5
V: TRBV5-6
D: -
size: -

DNA: TGTGCCAGTAGTATAGAAACTCTCCCTGGGGCCAACGTCCTGACTTTC
CDR3: CASSIETLPGANVLTF
J: TRBJ2-6
V: TRBV19
D: -
size: -

DNA: TGTGCCAGCAGCTTCCTCGACAGAGGAGAAAAACTGTTTTTT
CDR3: CASSFLDRGEKLFF
J: TRBJ1-4
V: TRBV7-9
D: -
size: -

DNA: TGTGCCAGCAGCTTAGAGACTAGCAATGACTACAATGAGCAGTTCTTC
CDR3: CASSLETSNDYNEQFF
J: TRBJ2-1
V: TRBV7-6
D: TRBD2
size: many

DNA: TGTGCCAGCAGCTTTTTCGGGGGGCCTGGCCATGAGCAGTTCTTC
CDR3: CASSFFGGPGHEQFF
J: TRBJ2-1
V: TRBV11-3
D: -
size: -

DNA: TGTGCCAGCCATGGTGGCGGGGTCCCCTACGAGCAGTACTTC
CDR3: CASHGGGVPYEQYF
J: TRBJ2-7
V: TRBV6-1
D: -
size: -

DNA: TGTGCCAGCAGTTATAGGACAGGGAGGGACGAGCAGTACTTC
CDR3: CASSYRTGRDEQYF
J: TRBJ2-7
V: TRBV6-5
D: -
size: -

DNA: TGTGCCAGCAGCCAGGGGCTGAGTGGCTACACCTTC
CDR3: CASSQGLSGYTF
J: TRBJ1-2
V: TRBV7-3
D: -
size: few

DNA: TGTGCCAGCAGCTTGTTCACAGATACGCAGTATTTT
CDR3: CASSLFTDTQYF
J: TRBJ2-3
V: TRBV12-3/TRBV12-4
D: -
size: many

DNA: TGTGCTAGTGGACAGGGTAAACAGCCCCAGCATTTT
CDR3: CASGQGKQPQHF
J: TRBJ1-5
V: TRBV12-5
D: -
size: few

DNA: TGTGCCAGCAGTTTATACGGAGGAACCACCAGGGAGCTGTTTTTT
CDR3: CASSLYGGTTRELFF
J: TRBJ2-2
V: TRBV27
D: -
size: -

DNA: TGTGCCAGCAGTTTGTCGGGGGGCGGTGAAAAACTGTTTTTT
CDR3: CASSLSGGGEKLFF
J: TRBJ1-4
V: TRBV12-3/TRBV12-4
D: -
size: -

DNA: TGTGCCAGCAGAGAGACAGGGACCTCATATGGCTACACCTTC
CDR3: CASRETGTSYGYTF
J: TRBJ1-2
V: TRBV13
D: TRBD1
size: few

DNA: TGTGCCAGCAGCTTAGCGTACGGGGCACAGCCCCAGCATTTT
CDR3: CASSLAYGAQPQHF
J: TRBJ1-5
V: TRBV7-8
D: -
size: many

DNA: TGCAGCGTTGACTCTCAGGGGAGGAACAATGAGCAGTTCTTC
CDR3: CSVDSQGRNNEQFF
J: TRBJ2-1
V: TRBV29-1
D: -
size: -

DNA: TGTGCCAGCAGTTTACACCCGGACAGGGGAGATGAAAAACTGTTTTTT
CDR3: CASSLHPDRGDEKLFF
J: TRBJ1-4
V: TRBV12-3/TRBV12-4
D: TRBD1
size: -

DNA: TGCGCCAGCGGACTAAGGGGGCATGACACTGAAGCTTTCTTT
CDR3: CASGLRGHDTEAFF
J: TRBJ1-1
V: TRBV5-1
D: TRBD1
size: few

DNA: TGTGCCAGCAGTTACGAAGGCCCGTCACCCCTCCACTTT
CDR3: CASSYEGPSPLHF
J: TRBJ1-6
V: TRBV6-5
D: -
size: -

DNA: TGTGCCAGCAGCGTGGTACGACAGGGGTACACTGAAGCTTTCTTT
CDR3: CASSVVRQGYTEAFF
J: TRBJ1-1
V: TRBV7-9
D: TRBD1
size: -

DNA: TGTGCCAGCAGTGGTCGGGGACGGCATAATTCACCCCTCCACTTT
CDR3: CASSGRGRHNSPLHF
J: TRBJ1-6
V: TRBV27
D: -
size: -

DNA: TGCGCCAGCAGCCAAGATGTCACAGGAGTGTATAATTCACCCCTCCACTTT
CDR3: CASSQDVTGVYNSPLHF
J: TRBJ1-6
V: TRBV4-3
D: -
size: few

DNA: TGCGCCAGCAGCCAAGTGGGGGGCACGTACAATGAGCAGTTCTTC
CDR3: CASSQVGGTYNEQFF
J: TRBJ2-1
V: TRBV4-1
D: -
size: few

DNA: TGTGCCAGCAGTTTCAAGGGGGCTACTGAAGCTTTCTTT
CDR3: CASSFKGATEAFF
J: TRBJ1-1
V: TRBV6-2/TRBV6-3
D: TRBD1
size: few

DNA: TGTGCCAGCGCAACCGGGACAGGGCCATTCAATGAGCAGTTCTTC
CDR3: CASATGTGPFNEQFF
J: TRBJ2-1
V: TRBV7-2
D: TRBD1
size: few

DNA: TGTGCCAGCACCCAGACAGGGAACTATGGCTACACCTTC
CDR3: CASTQTGNYGYTF
J: TRBJ1-2
V: TRBV6-1
D: TRBD1
size: few

DNA: TGTGCCAGCAGCTCGGGTTCTAGTGGTTCTGCGCAGTATTTT
CDR3: CASSSGSSGSAQYF
J: TRBJ2-3
V: TRBV7-2
D: -
size: many

DNA: TGTGCCATCAGTGAAACTGGGCCTGAATACGAGCAGTACTTC
CDR3: CAISETGPEYEQYF
J: TRBJ2-7
V: TRBV10-3
D: -
size: -

DNA: TGTGCCAGCAGCTTAGTCGCAGGGGTTCGATACGAGCAGTACTTC
CDR3: CASSLVAGVRYEQYF
J: TRBJ2-7
V: TRBV7-8
D: -
size: many

DNA: TGTGCCAGCAGTTACTCGATAACAGACTCTTTGAACACTGAAGCTTTCTTT
CDR3: CASSYSITDSLNTEAFF
J: TRBJ1-1
V: TRBV6-2/TRBV6-3
D: -
size: -